Listed below are T cell receptor beta chains from one sample, sequenced in a study of post-analysis software for immune sequencing data. TCRdb recomputed calls from the PCR reads with MiXCR, one row per CDR3 protein. The sample carries approximately 400,000 distinct CDR3 sequences, less than 40% recorded once. The sample comprised blood. These receptors were taken from a girl aged 5-17 years with multiple sclerosis. The CDR3 runs from the conserved cysteine through the conserved F or W. Each record gives: CDR3 protein, CDR3 DNA, clone size, V gene, CDR3 length, D gene, J gene. A D gene is named only where the DNA matches it firmly. A row's size may be missing; if present it is once, few, many or a size class.

CDR3 protein: CASSSVQDTEAFF; CDR3 DNA: TGTGCCAGCAGCTCGGTGCAGGACACTGAAGCTTTCTTT; clone size: few; V gene: TRBV7-3; CDR3 length: 13; D gene: .; J gene: TRBJ1-1
CDR3 protein: CSVEGQSDEKLFF; CDR3 DNA: TGCAGCGTTGAGGGACAGTCGGACGAAAAACTGTTTTTT; clone size: few; V gene: TRBV29-1; CDR3 length: 13; D gene: TRBD1; J gene: TRBJ1-4
CDR3 protein: CASSLRGARGANVLTF; CDR3 DNA: TGTGCCAGCAGCTTAAGAGGGGCGAGGGGGGCCAACGTCCTGACTTTC; clone size: .; V gene: TRBV7-2; CDR3 length: 16; D gene: .; J gene: TRBJ2-6
CDR3 protein: CVSSSTVSYEQYF; CDR3 DNA: TGTGTCAGCAGCTCGACAGTCTCCTACGAGCAGTACTTC; clone size: .; V gene: TRBV7-9; CDR3 length: 13; D gene: .; J gene: TRBJ2-7
CDR3 protein: CASSQGLNMNSNYGYTF; CDR3 DNA: TGTGCCAGCAGCCAGGGACTAAACATGAACTCTAACTATGGCTACACCTTC; clone size: few; V gene: TRBV4-2; CDR3 length: 17; D gene: .; J gene: TRBJ1-2
CDR3 protein: CASSMDPRDQPQHF; CDR3 DNA: TGTGCCAGCAGCATGGATCCGCGGGATCAGCCCCAGCATTTT; clone size: few; V gene: TRBV12-3/TRBV12-4; CDR3 length: 14; D gene: .; J gene: TRBJ1-5
CDR3 protein: CASSKEGKQNRMNTEAFF; CDR3 DNA: TGTGCCAGCAGCAAAGAGGGAAAACAGAACAGGATGAACACTGAAGCTTTCTTT; clone size: .; V gene: TRBV21-1; CDR3 length: 18; D gene: .; J gene: TRBJ1-1
CDR3 protein: CASSRNGGLRNEQFF; CDR3 DNA: TGCGCCAGCAGCCGTAATGGGGGGCTGAGAAATGAGCAGTTCTTC; clone size: few; V gene: TRBV5-1; CDR3 length: 15; D gene: .; J gene: TRBJ2-1
CDR3 protein: CSAPRQGTQYF; CDR3 DNA: TGCAGTGCTCCGCGACAAGGGACCCAGTACTTC; clone size: .; V gene: TRBV20-1; CDR3 length: 11; D gene: .; J gene: TRBJ2-5
CDR3 protein: CASTPRGGTYEQYF; CDR3 DNA: TGTGCCAGCACCCCACGGGGAGGTACCTACGAGCAGTACTTC; clone size: few; V gene: TRBV2; CDR3 length: 14; D gene: .; J gene: TRBJ2-7
CDR3 protein: CATSRSGGETQYF; CDR3 DNA: TGTGCCACCAGCAGGTCAGGGGGAGAGACCCAGTACTTC; clone size: .; V gene: TRBV15; CDR3 length: 13; D gene: TRBD1; J gene: TRBJ2-5
CDR3 protein: CASSFPAEPPFYEQYF; CDR3 DNA: TGTGCCAGCAGTTTCCCCGCGGAGCCTCCCTTCTACGAGCAGTACTTC; clone size: .; V gene: TRBV28; CDR3 length: 16; D gene: .; J gene: TRBJ2-7
CDR3 protein: CSASQLAVDYNEQFF; CDR3 DNA: TGCAGTGCGAGCCAACTAGCGGTAGATTACAATGAGCAGTTCTTC; clone size: few; V gene: TRBV20-1; CDR3 length: 15; D gene: TRBD2; J gene: TRBJ2-1
CDR3 protein: CASSRGQGGSEKLFF; CDR3 DNA: TGTGCCAGCAGTCGCGGACAGGGAGGGAGTGAAAAACTGTTTTTT; clone size: .; V gene: TRBV6-5; CDR3 length: 15; D gene: TRBD1; J gene: TRBJ1-4
CDR3 protein: CASRVARDLTEAFF; CDR3 DNA: TGTGCCAGCAGAGTGGCCAGGGACCTTACTGAAGCTTTCTTT; clone size: .; V gene: TRBV12-3/TRBV12-4; CDR3 length: 14; D gene: .; J gene: TRBJ1-1
CDR3 protein: CASSPTLRQTTNEKLFF; CDR3 DNA: TGTGCCAGCAGCCCTACCCTTCGACAGACAACTAATGAAAAACTGTTTTTT; clone size: .; V gene: TRBV3-1; CDR3 length: 17; D gene: .; J gene: TRBJ1-4
CDR3 protein: CASSLWTAQAFF; CDR3 DNA: TGTGCCAGCAGCCTTTGGACAGCCCAAGCTTTCTTT; clone size: once; V gene: TRBV5-8; CDR3 length: 12; D gene: .; J gene: TRBJ1-1
CDR3 protein: CASSDRTAGGRDEQFF; CDR3 DNA: TGTGCCAGCAGTGACCGGACGGCCGGAGGTAGGGATGAGCAGTTCTTC; clone size: .; V gene: TRBV2; CDR3 length: 16; D gene: .; J gene: TRBJ2-1
CDR3 protein: CASSQDRGRNTEAFF; CDR3 DNA: TGTGCCAGCAGTCAAGACAGGGGGCGGAACACTGAAGCTTTCTTT; clone size: .; V gene: TRBV2; CDR3 length: 15; D gene: TRBD1; J gene: TRBJ1-1
CDR3 protein: CSAPGTAYNEQFF; CDR3 DNA: TGCAGTGCACCTGGGACAGCCTACAATGAGCAGTTCTTC; clone size: .; V gene: TRBV20-1; CDR3 length: 13; D gene: TRBD1; J gene: TRBJ2-1
CDR3 protein: CASTPDRVPGNTIYF; CDR3 DNA: TGTGCCAGCACCCCCGACAGGGTACCTGGAAACACCATATATTTT; clone size: .; V gene: TRBV12-3/TRBV12-4; CDR3 length: 15; D gene: TRBD1; J gene: TRBJ1-3
CDR3 protein: CASLKGTHLGSNQPQHF; CDR3 DNA: TGTGCCAGCCTCAAAGGGACGCATCTCGGGAGCAATCAGCCCCAGCATTTT; clone size: few; V gene: TRBV12-3/TRBV12-4; CDR3 length: 17; D gene: .; J gene: TRBJ1-5
CDR3 protein: CSATGTAVQETQYF; CDR3 DNA: TGCAGTGCTACCGGGACAGCTGTCCAAGAGACCCAGTACTTC; clone size: .; V gene: TRBV20-1; CDR3 length: 14; D gene: TRBD1; J gene: TRBJ2-5
CDR3 protein: CASSLVSVRGNEQFF; CDR3 DNA: TGCGCCAGCAGCTTGGTATCGGTCAGGGGCAATGAGCAGTTCTTC; clone size: .; V gene: TRBV5-1; CDR3 length: 15; D gene: .; J gene: TRBJ2-1
CDR3 protein: CATSEHGRRQYF; CDR3 DNA: TGTGCCACCAGTGAACATGGACGGAGGCAGTATTTT; clone size: few; V gene: TRBV24-1; CDR3 length: 12; D gene: .; J gene: TRBJ2-3
CDR3 protein: CASSQDRGNEQYF; CDR3 DNA: TGCGCCAGCAGCCAAGACAGGGGAAACGAGCAGTACTTC; clone size: .; V gene: TRBV4-3; CDR3 length: 13; D gene: .; J gene: TRBJ2-7
CDR3 protein: CASSQGFILIHSGANVLTF; CDR3 DNA: TGCGCCAGCAGCCAAGGCTTCATTCTCATTCACTCTGGGGCCAACGTCCTGACTTTC; clone size: .; V gene: TRBV4-1; CDR3 length: 19; D gene: .; J gene: TRBJ2-6
CDR3 protein: CASSLLGPSSYNEQFF; CDR3 DNA: TGTGCCAGCAGCCTCCTTGGGCCGAGCTCCTACAATGAGCAGTTCTTC; clone size: once; V gene: TRBV7-9; CDR3 length: 16; D gene: .; J gene: TRBJ2-1
CDR3 protein: CATKRGRDAKNIQYF; CDR3 DNA: TGTGCCACCAAGAGGGGGCGCGACGCCAAAAACATTCAGTACTTC; clone size: .; V gene: TRBV24-1; CDR3 length: 15; D gene: TRBD1; J gene: TRBJ2-4